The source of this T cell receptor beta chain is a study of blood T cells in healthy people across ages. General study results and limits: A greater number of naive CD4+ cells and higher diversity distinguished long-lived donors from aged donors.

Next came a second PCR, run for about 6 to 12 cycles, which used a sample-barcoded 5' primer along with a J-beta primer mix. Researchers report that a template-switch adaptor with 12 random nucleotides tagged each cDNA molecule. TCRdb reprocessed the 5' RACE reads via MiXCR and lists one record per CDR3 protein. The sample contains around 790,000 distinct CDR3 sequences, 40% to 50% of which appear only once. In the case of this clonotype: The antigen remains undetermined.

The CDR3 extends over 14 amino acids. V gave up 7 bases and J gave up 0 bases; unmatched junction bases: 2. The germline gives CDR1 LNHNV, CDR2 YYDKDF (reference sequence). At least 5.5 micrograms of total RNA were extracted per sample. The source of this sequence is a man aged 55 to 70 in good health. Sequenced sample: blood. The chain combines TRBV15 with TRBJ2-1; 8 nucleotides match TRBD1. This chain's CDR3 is CATKQGGSYNEQFF. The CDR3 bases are TGTGCCACCAAACAGGGGGGCTCCTACAATGAGCAGTTCTTC.